A single sample is the source of the 15 T cell receptor beta chains below, sequenced in a study of T cell responses to AZD1222 COVID-19 vaccine. TCRdb keeps only in-frame clones here, not all; method: immunoSEQ multiplex PCR. The sample includes roughly 50,000 clones, about 90% of them seen just once. Sequences were derived from peripheral blood, sampled on day 0 of AZD1222 vaccination. All receptors derive from an adult in good health.

V usage is TRBV10-1 and J usage is TRBJ2-3; D might be TRBD1 (5 bases). The V end was cut by 0 bases, the J end by 0 bases, with 10 bases between. The germline V gene has CDR1 WNHNN and CDR2 SYGVQD (reference sequence). This CDR3 is built from 16 residues. The CDR3 here is CASSESRTLSTDTQYF. The CDR3 region has the DNA TGCGCCAGCAGTGAGTCAAGGACACTGAGCACAGATACGCAGTATTTT.

To note about this clone: A read error is likely, as this CDR3 ends without the conserved phenylalanine or tryptophan. It is unclear where the CDR3 begins or ends on the DNA, so no DNA is shown, and the CDR3 is as TCRdb lists it. The V and J genes are TRBV19 and TRBJ2-7. The germline CDR1 and CDR2 sequences are LNHDA and SQIVND (reference sequence). The CDR3 totals 12 residues, both ends included. CDR3 in amino acids: CASSIVFGRTGL.

The CDR3 DNA reads as TGCGCCAGCAAAGCAGTCTCTGGAAACACCATATATTTT. It yields the protein CASKAVSGNTIYF. The J gene is TRBJ1-3, the V gene TRBV5-1; D is uncertain. Germline CDR1 SGHRS, CDR2 YFSETQ. V lost 6 bases and J lost 0, with 7 bases in between. The CDR3 runs 13 residues.

J is TRBJ1-3 and V is TRBV5-1; D is perhaps TRBD1 (6 bases). The CDR3 has 14 amino acids. From germline, CDR1 is SGHRS and CDR2 YFSETQ. Trimming took off 4 bases at V and 2 bases at J, with 10 bases between the two ends. The CDR3 sequence: CASSTDSTGNTIYF. For the CDR3, the DNA is TGCGCCAGCAGCACGGACAGCACTGGAAACACCATATATTTT.

This clone was picked up a small number of times. The chain links TRBV24-1 to TRBJ2-7; the D gene is possibly TRBD1 (6 bases). This CDR3 comprises 18 residues. V was cut by 9 bases and J by 5 bases, with 31 bases left in between. From germline, CDR1 is KGHDR and CDR2 SFDVKD. Written as DNA, the CDR3 is TGTGCCACCGTATCCCCAATATCAGGGGCTAGGTCTAAAGACGAGCAGTACTTC. Translation: CATVSPISGARSKDEQYF.

This chain connects TRBV18 to TRBJ1-1, with TRBD1 identical over 8 bases. The CDR3 extends over 13 amino acids. Germline CDR1 reads KGHSH; CDR2 reads LQKENI. J gave up 6 bases and V 6 bases, and 6 bases lay outside the gene matches. The CDR3 sequence: CASSQGQGAEAFF. The CDR3, as DNA: TGTGCCAGCTCCCAAGGACAGGGCGCTGAAGCTTTCTTT.

The CDR3, as DNA: TGTGCCAGCTCAGGAGGGACAGGGCGTGATACGCAGTATTTT. Amino acids: CASSGGTGRDTQYF. The chain joins TRBV18 to TRBJ2-3; the match to TRBD1 covers 9 bases. This CDR3 region has 14 residues. V lost 5 bases and J lost 6; bases outside the gene matches: 6. Germline assignment: CDR1 KGHSH and CDR2 LQKENI.

The gene calls are TRBV16 and TRBJ1-5; maybe TRBD1 (6 bases). Germline assignment: CDR1 KGHSY and CDR2 FQNENV. This CDR3 comprises 15 residues. Trimming pared 5 bases from V and 5 bases from J, leaving 16 bases between. As DNA, the CDR3 is TGTGCCAGCAGCTCCCTCTTCAGGGGAGATCAGCCCCAGCATTTT. Translation: CASSSLFRGDQPQHF.

This chain joins TRBV19 and TRBJ2-7; TRBD2 is a possible D gene (6 bases). CDR1 is LNHDA and CDR2 is SQIVND in the germline V gene (reference sequence). V shed 3 bases and J shed 4 bases, with 19 bases lying between them. The CDR3 contains 16 residues. In DNA, the CDR3 is TGTGCCAGTAGTATCGGAGGGCAGGGTATAGTTTACGAGCAGTACTTC. Translating it yields CASSIGGQGIVYEQYF.

The V and J genes are TRBV28 and TRBJ2-5; D may correspond to TRBD1 or TRBD2 (6 bases each). The CDR3 consists of 15 residues. Germline V gene sequence: CDR1 MDHEN, CDR2 SYDVKM. V lost 6 bases to trimming and J lost 5 bases, with 19 bases between them. CDR3 nucleotides: TGTGCCAGCAGACAGGGAACTACTGGGGGGGAGACCCAGTACTTC. Protein: CASRQGTTGGETQYF.

The rearrangement uses TRBV19 and TRBJ1-5; D is ambiguous. The CDR3 sequence is 12 residues long. Trimming shortened V by 6 bases and J by 4 bases, and 7 bases separated the two germline ends. Germline CDR1 LNHDA, CDR2 SQIVND (reference sequence). The CDR3 nucleotides are TGTGCCAGTAGCTGGGGTAATCAGCCCCAGCATTTT. Protein: CASSWGNQPQHF. The variable domain in full, with the rest retrieved from reference TRBV19 and TRBJ1-5, is DGGITQSPKYLFRKEGQNVTLSCEQNLNHDAMYWYRQDPGQGLRLIYYSQIVNDFQKGDIAEGYSVSREKKESFPLTVTSAQKNPTAFYLCASSWGNQPQHFGDGTRLSIL.

This clone showed up just a few times. The chain uses TRBV18 and TRBJ1-2; D not certain. Trimming cost V 6 bases and J 3 bases, with 11 bases left between them. The CDR3 spans 13 residues. The germline V gene encodes CDR1 KGHSH and CDR2 LQKENI. CDR3 region: CASSRPGDYGYTF. CDR3 in DNA: TGTGCCAGCTCTCGCCCTGGCGACTATGGCTACACCTTC.

The chain couples TRBV7-2 to TRBJ1-1; D gene ambiguous. Trimming pared 2 bases from V and 8 bases from J, leaving 15 bases between. Germline V CDR1 and CDR2: SGHTA, FQGNSA. The CDR3 is 14 residues long. CDR3 DNA sequence: TGTGCCAGCAGCTTAATGCCCCGAACTGGGGAAGCTTTCTTT. Translating gives CASSLMPRTGEAFF.

The chain carries TRBV7-2 and TRBJ2-3; the D gene could be TRBD1 or TRBD2 (5 bases each). Trimming removed 5 bases at V and 5 bases at J, with 17 bases between. From germline, CDR1 is SGHTA and CDR2 FQGNSA. CDR3 size: 15 residues. CDR3 region: CASSPSGGLGDTQYF. CDR3 bases: TGTGCCAGCAGCCCAAGTGGGGGTTTAGGAGATACGCAGTATTTT.

This clone was detected only once. This rearrangement joins TRBV2 to TRBJ1-3; TRBD1 might be the D (5 bases). This CDR3 has 15 amino acids. Per the germline V gene, CDR1 is SNHLY and CDR2 is FYNNEI. Trimming removed 4 bases at V and 2 bases at J, with 12 bases between. The CDR3 coding sequence is TGTGCCAGCAGTGGGGGGGTGGAGGCTGGAAACACCATATATTTT. It encodes CASSGGVEAGNTIYF.